The rows below give T cell receptor beta chains drawn from one sample of a study of identical twins. TCRdb re-called the 5' RACE reads through MiXCR, storing one row per CDR3 protein. The sample holds approximately 1.8 million distinct CDR3 sequences, less than 40% seen once. The material sequenced was cord blood. The receptors come from a newborn girl in good health. The CDR3 runs from the conserved cysteine through the conserved F or W. A D gene is named only where the DNA matches it firmly. Size values are once, few and many counts, or a class for expanded clones, and some rows have none.

d_gene | j_gene | v_gene | abundance | CDR3aa | CDR3nt
NA | TRBJ2-4 | TRBV20-1 | NA | CSAGLKNIQYF | TGCAGTGCTGGACTGAAAAACATTCAGTACTTC
NA | TRBJ1-2 | TRBV4-1 | few | CASNLGPAANYGYTF | TGCGCCAGCAACCTAGGCCCGGCCGCTAACTATGGCTACACCTTC
TRBD2 | TRBJ2-3 | TRBV6-1 | NA | CASSEGVTRLLAGARADTQYF | TGTGCCAGCAGTGAAGGTGTAACTCGTTTACTAGCGGGAGCACGGGCAGATACGCAGTATTTT
TRBD1 | TRBJ1-1 | TRBV5-1 | few | CASRDRGHSGTEAFF | TGCGCCAGCAGGGACAGGGGGCATAGTGGGACTGAAGCTTTCTTT
TRBD1 | TRBJ1-1 | TRBV5-1 | many | CASSLGQGVNTEAFF | TGTGCCAGCAGCCTAGGACAGGGGGTGAACACTGAAGCTTTCTTT
TRBD2 | TRBJ2-3 | TRBV2 | NA | CASTLRETTDTQYF | TGTGCCAGCACCTTGCGGGAGACCACAGATACGCAGTATTTT
NA | TRBJ2-7 | TRBV27 | NA | CASSLGPDSSYNEQYF | TGTGCCAGCAGTTTGGGCCCAGATAGCTCCTACAATGAGCAGTACTTC
TRBD2 | TRBJ2-7 | TRBV20-1 | NA | CSARIKSLAGGRYEQYF | TGCAGTGCTAGGATAAAGTCGTTGGCGGGAGGGAGGTACGAGCAGTACTTC
NA | TRBJ1-6 | TRBV10-3 | few | CAISPTANSPLHF | TGTGCCATCAGCCCGACCGCAAATTCACCCCTCCACTTT
NA | TRBJ2-1 | TRBV3-1 | NA | CASSFPIQETQFF | TGTGCCAGCAGCTTCCCGATCCAAGAGACCCAGTTCTTC
NA | TRBJ2-5 | TRBV20-1 | NA | CNARGSQETQYF | TGCAATGCTAGGGGGTCCCAAGAGACCCAGTACTTC
NA | TRBJ2-5 | TRBV3-1 | NA | CASSQLALSFINEQYF | TGTGCCAGCAGCCAATTAGCTCTTTCGTTTATAAATGAGCAGTACTTC
NA | TRBJ2-5 | TRBV6-5 | few | CASSYDRGGETQYF | TGTGCCAGCAGTTACGATAGAGGTGGGGAGACCCAGTACTTC
NA | TRBJ2-1 | TRBV20-1 | NA | CSATQGLHNEQFF | TGCAGTGCTACCCAGGGGCTACACAATGAGCAGTTCTTC